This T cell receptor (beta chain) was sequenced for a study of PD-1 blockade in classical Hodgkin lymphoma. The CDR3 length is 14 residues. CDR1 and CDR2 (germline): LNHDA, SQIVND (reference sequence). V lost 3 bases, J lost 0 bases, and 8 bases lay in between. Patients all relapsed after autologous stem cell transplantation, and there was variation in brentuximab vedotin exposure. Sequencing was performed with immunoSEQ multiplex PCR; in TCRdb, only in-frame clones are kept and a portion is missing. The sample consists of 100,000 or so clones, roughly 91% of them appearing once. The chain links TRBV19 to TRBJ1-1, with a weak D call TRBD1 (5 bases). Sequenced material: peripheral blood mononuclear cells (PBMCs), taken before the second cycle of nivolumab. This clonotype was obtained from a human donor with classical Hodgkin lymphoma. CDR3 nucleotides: TGTGCCAGTAGTATCAGACAGTTGAACACTGAAGCTTTCTTT. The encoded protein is CASSIRQLNTEAFF. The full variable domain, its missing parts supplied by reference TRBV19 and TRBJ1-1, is DGGITQSPKYLFRKEGQNVTLSCEQNLNHDAMYWYRQDPGQGLRLIYYSQIVNDFQKGDIAEGYSVSREKKESFPLTVTSAQKNPTAFYLCASSIRQLNTEAFFGQGTRLTVV.